This T cell receptor (beta chain) derives from a study of OX40 agonist ivuxolimab in advanced cancers. Study-wide context: Participants averaged about 66 years of age (range about 23 to 90) and were over 75% male.

Libraries were prepared by immunoSEQ multiplex PCR; TCRdb keeps only in-frame clonotypes and omits some of them. The repertoire holds 65,000 to 95,000 clones, with around 92% as singletons. The CDR3 contains 16 residues. CDR1 and CDR2 (germline): MGHRA, YSYEKL. V lost 6 bases to trimming and J lost 4 bases; unmatched junction nucleotides: 8. Blood samples were obtained at baseline, cycle 4 day 1, and cycle 7 day 1. The sample was CD4+ or CD8+ T cells sorted from blood, taken in a trial of the OX40 agonist ivuxolimab. This sequence was found in an adult with an advanced solid tumor such as melanoma, head and neck, liver or kidney cancer. The chain couples TRBV4-1 to TRBJ2-5, with 13 bases that match TRBD2. CDR3 protein: CASRALAGGGGETQYF. The CDR3 DNA reads as TGCGCCAGCAGGGCACTAGCGGGAGGGGGCGGAGAGACCCAGTACTTC.